This TCR beta chain was sequenced in a study of molecular identifiers for immune sequencing clone quantification. Study results and limitations: Because of identical TCR molecules sharing a barcode, sizes of highly expanded clones could be underestimated.

With respect to this clonotype: What it recognizes is unknown. A much larger clone sits a single nucleotide away, making a read error possible.

TCRdb processed the PCR reads anew with MiXCR; each CDR3 protein has one entry. The repertoire consists of approximately 97,000 distinct CDR3 sequences, with 20% to 25% occurring once and the leading ten covering around 1%. This CDR3 is built from 17 residues. Germline values: CDR1 SEHNR, CDR2 FQNEAQ (reference sequence). Sample: naive CD8+ T cells from blood, with Jurkat cell RNA spiked in. Subset reported: FACS-sorted CD8+CD4-CCR7+CD45RA+ naive T cells. This TCR came from a human donor in good health. Some libraries in this study had Jurkat cell RNA spiked in. The chain uses TRBV7-9 and TRBJ2-3; 9 bases are a match to TRBD1. The CDR3 DNA sequence: TGTGCCTGCAGCTTGTTGGGGACAGGGAGGGCGTCAGATACGCAGTATTTT. Protein sequence: CACSLLGTGRASDTQYF.